One and the same sample provided the 24 T cell receptor beta chains below, sequenced in a study of OX40 agonist ivuxolimab in advanced cancers. Some clones are missing from TCRdb's copy, which holds only in-frame ones; the method was immunoSEQ multiplex PCR. The sample lists more than 25,000 clones, roughly 71% seen once, with 9.5% to 15% in the top ten. Sequencing was performed on CD4+ or CD8+ T cells sorted from blood, taken in a trial of the OX40 agonist ivuxolimab. Receptors were obtained from an adult with an advanced solid tumor such as melanoma, head and neck, liver or kidney cancer.

This chain joins TRBV12-5 and TRBJ1-1; D is unclear. This CDR3 comprises 16 residues. V shed 0 bases and J shed 6 bases, with 17 bases lying between them. Germline CDR1 and CDR2: LGHNT and FRNRAP. The CDR3 sequence is CASGLVVGPGNAEAFF. Written as DNA, the CDR3 is TGTGCTAGTGGTTTGGTAGTAGGGCCTGGAAACGCTGAAGCTTTCTTT.

The chain combines TRBV29-1 with TRBJ1-2; TRBD1 is a possible D gene (6 bases). Germline V gene lookup returns CDR1 SQVTM and CDR2 ANQGSEA. V gave up 5 bases and J gave up 5 bases, with 9 bases separating them. The CDR3 contains 11 residues. The CDR3 is CSVRQGYGYTF. The CDR3 bases are TGCAGCGTTAGGCAGGGGTATGGCTACACCTTC.

The chain has TRBV9 and TRBJ1-6; TRBD1 is a possible D gene (6 bases). This CDR3 comprises 15 residues. Germline V gives CDR1 SGDLS, CDR2 YYNGEE. V was trimmed by 5 bases and J by 6 bases, leaving 15 bases between them. The CDR3 loop is CASSYGGALNSPLHF. DNA for the CDR3: TGTGCCAGCAGTTACGGGGGGGCGCTTAATTCACCCCTCCACTTT. Supplemented by reference TRBV9 and TRBJ1-6, the full variable domain reads DSGVTQTPKHLITATGQRVTLRCSPRSGDLSVYWYQQSLDQGLQFLIQYYNGEERAKGNILERFSAQQFPDLHSELNLSSLELGDSALYFCASSYGGALNSPLHFGNGTRLTVT.

The V call is TRBV7-9, the J call TRBJ2-1; D possibly uses TRBD1 or TRBD2 (6 bases each). The CDR3 covers 15 residues. Germline assignment: CDR1 SEHNR and CDR2 FQNEAQ (reference sequence). Between the trimmed V and J ends, which lost 5 bases and 0 bases, there was a span of 11 bases. The CDR3, as DNA: TGTGCCAGCAGCAGAGGGGGGACCTCCTACAATGAGCAGTTCTTC. Protein product: CASSRGGTSYNEQFF.

This sequence joins TRBV7-6 and TRBJ2-7, with a tentative D call TRBD2 (5 bases). Trimming took off 5 bases at V and 1 base at J, with 9 bases between the two ends. CDR3 size: 13 residues. Germline V CDR1 and CDR2: SGHVS, FNYEAQ. This CDR3 reads CASSHGESYEQYV. DNA for the CDR3: TGTGCCAGCAGCCACGGGGAGTCCTACGAGCAGTACGTC.

V is TRBV6-1 and J is TRBJ1-1; no firm D call. V was pared by 7 bases and J by 1 base, with 4 bases between. This CDR3 has 11 amino acids. CDR1 is MNHNS, CDR2 SASEGT, per germline. CDR3 DNA sequence: TGTGCCAGCACGAGGAACACTGAAGCTTTCTTT. Its protein product is CASTRNTEAFF.

This clone has just a few counts. The chain joins TRBV28 to TRBJ2-1, with 10 nucleotides matching TRBD2. The junction had 11 bases not matched to a gene; V was cut back by 5 bases and J by 7 bases. The CDR3 covers 16 residues. Germline-derived CDR1 and CDR2 are MDHEN and SYDVKM. CDR3 region: CASSAGPGLARNEQFF. The DNA for the CDR3 is TGTGCCAGCAGTGCGGGTCCGGGACTAGCGCGGAATGAGCAGTTCTTC.

V usage is TRBV19 and J usage is TRBJ2-1; 8 bases match TRBD1. The V and J ends lost 8 bases and 4 bases, in that order; junction bases with no gene match: 13. Germline CDR1 LNHDA, CDR2 SQIVND (reference sequence). This CDR3 is 16 amino acids long. In DNA form, the CDR3 reads TGTGCCAGTGCTAGGGGCGACAGGGGCACATACAATGAGCAGTTCTTC. As protein: CASARGDRGTYNEQFF.

This chain links TRBV18 with TRBJ2-3, with D unresolved. The germline V gene encodes CDR1 KGHSH and CDR2 LQKENI. V lost 2 bases and J 5 bases, leaving 11 bases between the germline ends. The CDR3 loop spans 14 amino acids. CDR3 region: CASSPTGEGDTQYF. In DNA, the CDR3 is TGTGCCAGCTCACCAACTGGGGAAGGAGATACGCAGTATTTT.

This clone was seen only a few times. This chain links TRBV20-1 with TRBJ1-2, with no clear D. The CDR3 sequence is 11 residues long. Germline V gives CDR1 DFQATT, CDR2 SNEGSKA (reference sequence). V shed 5 bases and J shed 3 bases, with 7 bases lying between them. DNA for the CDR3: TGCAGTGCTGAGACGGACTATGGCTACACCTTC. Translating gives CSAETDYGYTF.

The gene calls are TRBV15 and TRBJ1-1; no clear D. This CDR3 is 13 amino acids long. Per the germline V gene, CDR1 is LNHNV and CDR2 is YYDKDF (reference sequence). V was pared by 0 bases and J by 8 bases, with 10 bases between. The CDR3 nucleotides are TGTGCCACCAGCAGAGATCCTGCAGGAGAAGCTTTCTTT. Translating it yields CATSRDPAGEAFF.

The rearrangement uses TRBV7-9 and TRBJ2-7; TRBD1 aligns across 7 bases. V dropped 1 base and J dropped 5; count of bases not matched to a gene: 5. This CDR3 spans 14 amino acids. Germline CDR1 SEHNR, CDR2 FQNEAQ (reference sequence). The CDR3: CASSLVTGANEQYV. The CDR3 DNA reads TGTGCCAGCAGCTTAGTAACAGGGGCGAACGAGCAGTACGTC.

The chain carries TRBV7-2 and TRBJ2-5, with a tentative D call TRBD2 (5 bases). V lost 2 bases, J lost 5 bases, and 15 bases lay in between. The CDR3 totals 15 residues. Germline V lookup: CDR1 SGHTA, CDR2 FQGNSA. CDR3 residues: CASSLSVRGVETQYF. The DNA for the CDR3 is TGTGCCAGCAGCTTATCGGTCCGGGGTGTGGAGACCCAGTACTTC.

This rearrangement joins TRBV5-1 to TRBJ1-1, with D hard to call. This CDR3 has 14 amino acids. The germline V and J ends were trimmed by 2 bases and 0 bases, with 8 bases remaining between them. CDR1 is SGHRS and CDR2 is YFSETQ in the germline V gene. CDR3 in DNA: TGCGCCAGCAGCTTTTCACCGGTGAACACTGAAGCTTTCTTT. Translation gives CASSFSPVNTEAFF.

The chain couples TRBV4-2 to TRBJ1-6; possibly TRBD1 for D (5 bases). The V gene's germline CDR1 is LGHNA and CDR2 YNFKEQ. This CDR3 spans 17 amino acids. The germline V and J ends were trimmed by 0 bases and 6 bases, with 15 bases remaining between them. The CDR3 coding sequence is TGTGCCAGCAGCCAAGAAAAAATCAGGGCCTCTAATTCACCCCTCCACTTT. It is translated as CASSQEKIRASNSPLHF.

The chain uses TRBV18 and TRBJ2-5; D gene unclear. V lost 3 bases, J lost 1 base, and 12 bases lay in between. The CDR3 is made up of 15 amino acids. Looked up from germline, CDR1 is KGHSH and CDR2 is LQKENI. The DNA of the CDR3 is TGTGCCAGCTCACCGGGTGTCAGTTTCCAAGAGACCCAGTACTTC. Protein: CASSPGVSFQETQYF.

This clone was counted between two and nine times. The rearrangement uses TRBV5-8 and TRBJ2-7, with D possibly matching TRBD1 (6 bases). This CDR3 spans 12 amino acids. In germline, CDR1 is SGHTS, CDR2 YDEGEE. Written as DNA, the CDR3 is TGTGCCAGCAGCTTTCAACAGGGCACCCTAGCTGTC. This sequence encodes CASSFQQGTLAV.

V and J are TRBV18 and TRBJ1-2; 9 bases line up with TRBD1. The V segment lost 2 bases and the J segment 8 bases; nucleotides outside the gene matches: 9. Germline CDR1 KGHSH, CDR2 LQKENI. The CDR3 sequence is 15 residues long. In DNA, the CDR3 is TGTGCCAGCTCACCAGAATTACAGGGGGCGCGGGGCTACACCTTC. Protein sequence: CASSPELQGARGYTF.

The rearrangement joins TRBV1 to TRBJ1-1; the D segment call TRBD1 is taken from the table without a DNA check. TRBV1 counts as a pseudogene. This CDR3 region has 12 residues. The CDR3 nucleotides read TGCACCAGCAGCCATCAGAACACTGAAGCTTTCTTT. Its protein product is CTSSHQNTEAFF.

This clone was observed at least ten times. The chain uses TRBV4-1 and TRBJ2-2; 10 bases line up with TRBD1. V trimming: 3 bases; J trimming: 5 bases; junction bases outside the gene matches: 9. The CDR3 consists of 17 residues. Germline CDR1 reads MGHRA; CDR2 reads YSYEKL. CDR3 region: CASSHLTDRGSTGELFF. CDR3 bases: TGCGCCAGCAGCCACCTTACGGACAGGGGGTCAACCGGGGAGCTGTTTTTT.

This CDR3 is CASSGGGARGGELFF. CDR3 coding DNA: TGTGCCAGCAGTGGTGGGGGCGCGAGGGGCGGGGAGCTGTTTTTT. The V and J genes are TRBV28 and TRBJ2-2, with a tentative D call TRBD1 (6 bases). Germline V lookup: CDR1 MDHEN, CDR2 SYDVKM. V lost 5 bases and J 7 bases, leaving 17 bases between the germline ends. The CDR3 has 15 residues.

The V gene is TRBV6-5, the J gene TRBJ2-2, with D possibly being TRBD2 (5 bases). The germline gives CDR1 MNHEY, CDR2 SVGAGI. The ends were cut back, 2 bases at V and 5 bases at J, with 15 bases in the middle. The CDR3 contains 16 residues. CDR3 residues: CASSYAASGGTGELFF. The CDR3 DNA reads as TGTGCCAGCAGTTACGCTGCCTCGGGCGGGACCGGGGAGCTGTTTTTT.

The V gene is TRBV10-1, the J gene TRBJ2-3; TRBD2 aligns across 7 bases. V lost 2 bases, J lost 2 bases, and 4 bases stayed unmatched. The germline CDR1 and CDR2 sequences are WNHNN and SYGVQD (reference sequence). The CDR3 spans 15 residues. CDR3 amino acids: CASSEGLAVTDTQYF. CDR3 in DNA: TGCGCCAGCAGTGAGGGCCTAGCGGTCACAGATACGCAGTATTTT.

The chain combines TRBV7-2 with TRBJ2-2, with 13 bases that match TRBD2. The CDR3 spans 16 residues. The germline gives CDR1 SGHTA, CDR2 FQGNSA. The V and J ends lost 4 bases and 3 bases, in that order; junction bases with no gene match: 2. The CDR3 here is CASSSTSGGYTGELFF. The CDR3 DNA reads as TGTGCCAGCAGCTCGACTAGCGGGGGGTACACCGGGGAGCTGTTTTTT.